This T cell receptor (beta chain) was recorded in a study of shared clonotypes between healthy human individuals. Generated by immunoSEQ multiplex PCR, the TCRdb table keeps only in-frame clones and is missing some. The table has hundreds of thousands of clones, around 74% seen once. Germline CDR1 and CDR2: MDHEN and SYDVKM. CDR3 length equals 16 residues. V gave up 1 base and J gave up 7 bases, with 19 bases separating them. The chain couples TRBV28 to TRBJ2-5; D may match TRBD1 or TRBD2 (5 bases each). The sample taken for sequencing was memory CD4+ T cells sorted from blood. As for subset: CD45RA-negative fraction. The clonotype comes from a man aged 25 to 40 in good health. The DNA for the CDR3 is TGTGCCAGCAGTTTATCCTCCGGGGCCCATCGGTCGACCCAGTACTTC. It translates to CASSLSSGAHRSTQYF.